The clone carrying this T cell receptor (beta chain) was found a few times. Its antigen is unknown. The data were taken from a study of T cells after yellow fever vaccination. Study as a whole: Researchers used SMART-Seq v4 Ultra Low Input to prepare fractions that had low cell numbers.

From the 5' RACE reads, TCRdb called clonotypes with MiXCR, one entry per CDR3 protein. The sample consists of hundreds of thousands of distinct CDR3 sequences, about 13% of them appearing once. Germline values: CDR1 KGHDR, CDR2 SFDVKD. Unmatched junction bases numbered 3, after V lost 3 bases and J lost 10 bases. This CDR3 contains 13 residues. Notes on the study in general: Boosting was followed by the reappearance of most primary-vaccination clones (approximately 95% CD4, about 89% CD8). Although the secondary response was weaker, it peaked faster, at day 5 versus 15. FACS-sorted repertoires might harbor abundant contaminating clonotypes from the bulk population.

The V gene is TRBV24-1, the J gene TRBJ2-1, with 9 nucleotides matching TRBD2. The sequence derives from a man between 25 and 39 years old who received the YFV17D yellow fever vaccine. The specimen was PBMCs, collected on the day of the yellow fever booster vaccination. The CDR3, as DNA: TGTGCCACCAGTGATCCCCTAGCGGGGGAGCAGTTCTTC. It translates to CATSDPLAGEQFF.